The sequence of this T cell receptor beta chain was determined in a study of blood T cells in healthy people across ages. With a J-beta primer mix and a sample-barcoded 5' primer, a second PCR ran roughly 7 to 11 cycles. TCRdb reanalysed the 5' RACE reads using MiXCR and keeps one entry per CDR3 protein. The profile shows fewer than 1,000,000 distinct CDR3 sequences, 46% of them singletons. V was clipped by 0 bases and J by 2 bases; unmatched bases: 7. Germline-derived CDR1 and CDR2 are SGHRS and YFSETQ. This CDR3 region has 16 residues. The study, taken as a whole, reports: Whereas aged donors had fewer naive CD4+ cells, long-lived donors had more of them and higher diversity. Not knowing donor CMV status may have confounded expanded clonotype changes.

This clonotype was seen more than once but under ten times. Antigen specificity is unknown. The chain joins TRBV5-1 to TRBJ2-5, with 7 nucleotides matching TRBD2. The receptor comes from a man older than 75 in good health. The sample was blood. The CDR3 is CASSLAPSGAQETQYF. DNA of the CDR3: TGCGCCAGCAGCTTGGCCCCTAGCGGAGCTCAAGAGACCCAGTACTTC.